Each of the 7 T cell receptor beta chains below was sequenced from the same sample in a study of Ad26.COV2.S vaccination and SARS-CoV-2 variants. Treatment reported: 19 received Ad26.COV2.S at low or high dose, single or two shots; 5 received placebo; per-sample allocation not given. Day 63 after the first vaccine or placebo injection was the time point for sampling. Assay: immunoSEQ multiplex PCR; the TCRdb copy retains only in-frame clones and omits some. Among a few hundred thousand clones listed, over 75% were seen once. Sequencing was performed on peripheral blood, taken in a trial of Ad26.COV2.S vaccine versus placebo. The receptors were sampled from a person between 18 and 59 years old who received the Ad26.COV2.S COVID-19 vaccine or a placebo.

This clone turned up a few times. The J gene is TRBJ1-2, the V gene TRBV4-2; D remains unclear. The CDR3 has 15 amino acids. Germline assignment: CDR1 LGHNA and CDR2 YNFKEQ. Trimming stripped 0 bases from V and 2 bases from J, with 10 bases between. The CDR3 DNA is TGTGCCAGCAGCCAAGAATTACGGGGAAACTATGGCTACACCTTC. It specifies CASSQELRGNYGYTF.

The rearrangement joins TRBV19 to TRBJ1-1; no firm D call. Trimming left V 3 bases short and J 2 bases short, with 13 bases between. Looked up from germline, CDR1 is LNHDA and CDR2 is SQIVND (reference sequence). The CDR3 spans 15 residues. CDR3 in amino acids: CASSIDPWGNTEAFF. CDR3 coding DNA: TGTGCCAGTAGTATTGACCCTTGGGGTAACACTGAAGCTTTCTTT.

This clone was found once. The chain links TRBV27 to TRBJ2-2, with TRBD1 as a possible D gene (8 bases). The V gene's germline CDR1 is MNHEY and CDR2 SMNVEV (reference sequence). There are 16 residues in the CDR3. The ends were cut back, 3 bases at V and 5 bases at J, with 16 bases in the middle. In DNA form, the CDR3 reads TGTGCCAGCAGTTTTTGGACAGGGACTAATACCGGGGAGCTGTTTTTT. This gives the protein CASSFWTGTNTGELFF.

This clone was counted between two and nine times. This chain links TRBV7-8 with TRBJ1-5; 7 positions match TRBD1. V lost 4 bases, J lost 1 base, and 4 bases stayed unmatched. CDR3 length: 15 amino acids. Germline V gene sequence: CDR1 SGHVS, CDR2 FQNEAQ. The CDR3 DNA is TGTGCCAGCAGCTCGACGGGACAGAGCAATCAGCCCCAGCATTTT. The encoded protein is CASSSTGQSNQPQHF.

The genes are TRBV5-6 and TRBJ1-1; 7 nucleotides align to TRBD1. Germline lookup yields CDR1 SGHDT and CDR2 YYEEEE. Unmatched junction bases numbered 3, after V lost 3 bases and J lost 1 base. The length of the CDR3 is 14 residues. The chain's CDR3 is CASSSDRSNTEAFF. DNA of the CDR3: TGTGCCAGCAGCTCGGACAGGTCGAACACTGAAGCTTTCTTT. The variable domain in full, completed from reference TRBV5-6 and TRBJ1-1, reads DAGVTQSPTHLIKTRGQQVTLRCSPKSGHDTVSWYQQALGQGPQFIFQYYEEEERQRGNFPDRFSGHQFPNYSSELNVNALLLGDSALYLCASSSDRSNTEAFFGQGTRLTVV.

The chain has TRBV7-9 and TRBJ2-3; 9 positions agree with TRBD2. Trimming took 2 bases from V and 7 from J; bases not matched to a gene: 4. Germline assignment: CDR1 SEHNR and CDR2 FQNEAQ (reference sequence). This CDR3 has 14 residues. CDR3 sequence reads: CASSLSGGSNTQYF. The CDR3 DNA reads as TGTGCCAGCAGCTTAAGCGGGGGGAGTAATACGCAGTATTTT.

The sample holds one count of this clone. The V call is TRBV12-5, the J call TRBJ2-7; TRBD2 might be the D (5 bases). There are 17 residues in the CDR3. CDR1 is LGHNT and CDR2 is FRNRAP in the germline V gene. V was shortened by 0 bases and J by 5 bases, with 20 bases between the two germline ends. This CDR3 reads CASGLVATGSGSDEQYF. DNA of the CDR3: TGTGCTAGTGGTTTGGTTGCCACGGGGTCGGGGAGTGACGAGCAGTACTTC.